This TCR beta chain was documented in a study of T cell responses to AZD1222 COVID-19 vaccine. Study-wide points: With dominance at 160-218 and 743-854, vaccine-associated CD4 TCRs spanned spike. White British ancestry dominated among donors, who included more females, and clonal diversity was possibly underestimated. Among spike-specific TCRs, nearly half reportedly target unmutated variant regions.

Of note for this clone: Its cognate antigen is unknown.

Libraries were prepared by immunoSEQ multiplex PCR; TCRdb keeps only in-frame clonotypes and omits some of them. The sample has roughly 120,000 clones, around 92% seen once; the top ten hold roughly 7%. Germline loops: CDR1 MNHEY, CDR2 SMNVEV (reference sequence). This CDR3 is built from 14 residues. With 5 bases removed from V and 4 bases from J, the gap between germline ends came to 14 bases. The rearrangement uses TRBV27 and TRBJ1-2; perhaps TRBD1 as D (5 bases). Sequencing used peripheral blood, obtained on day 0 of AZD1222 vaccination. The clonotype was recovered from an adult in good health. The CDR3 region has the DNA TGTGCCAGCAGTCCCCGAAGGGGTCCCTATGGCTACACCTTC. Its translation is CASSPRRGPYGYTF.